This T cell receptor beta chain is drawn from a study of T-cell memory formation after mild COVID-19. Study-level information: In these data, TCR clusters were largely donor specific. Study-wide points: A subset of responding clones appeared in pre-infection memory, suggesting cross-reactive memory joined. The main location of contracting CD4+ clones was CM and EM, and that of contracting CD8+ clones was EMRA.

Constant-segment primers were used for 5'RACE, and the resulting TCR alpha and TCR beta cDNA libraries carried sample barcodes and UMIs. TCRdb redid the calling of the 5' RACE reads with MiXCR, one entry per CDR3 protein. The repertoire holds roughly 620,000 distinct CDR3 sequences, roughly 17% seen once, with approximately 12% in the top ten. On this clonotype: What it recognizes is unknown.

Sequencing was carried out using PBMCs or a T cell subset sorted from them (not recorded which). The TCR sequence derives from an adult woman who had mild COVID-19 (a few samples of this study predate the infection). Cell type and time point are not known.

The CDR3 DNA reads TGTGCCAGCGGTGTCTCCCGAGGAGCCAAAAACATTCAGTACTTC. Encoded protein: CASGVSRGAKNIQYF. This chain connects TRBV6-5 to TRBJ2-4; D not certain. Trimming stripped 8 bases from V and 0 bases from J, with 14 bases between. From germline, CDR1 is MNHEY and CDR2 SVGAGI. This CDR3 has 15 amino acids.